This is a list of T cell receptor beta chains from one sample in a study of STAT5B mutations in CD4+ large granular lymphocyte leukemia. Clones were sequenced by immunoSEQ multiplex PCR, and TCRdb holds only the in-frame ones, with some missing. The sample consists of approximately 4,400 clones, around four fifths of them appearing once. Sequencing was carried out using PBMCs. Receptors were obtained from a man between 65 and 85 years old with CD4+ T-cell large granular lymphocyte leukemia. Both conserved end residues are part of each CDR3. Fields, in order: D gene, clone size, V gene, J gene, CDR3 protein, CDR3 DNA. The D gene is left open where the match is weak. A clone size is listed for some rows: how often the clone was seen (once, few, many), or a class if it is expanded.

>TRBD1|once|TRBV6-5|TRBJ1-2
CASSDRDRGGGYTF
TGTGCCAGCAGCGACCGGGACAGGGGCGGAGGCTACACCTTC
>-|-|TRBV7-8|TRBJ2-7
CASSLSVDAWPYEQYF
TGTGCCAGCAGCTTATCCGTTGATGCGTGGCCCTACGAGCAGTACTTC
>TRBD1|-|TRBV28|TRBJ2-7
CATLPGDRDEQYF
TGTGCCACCCTCCCCGGTGACAGGGACGAGCAGTACTTC
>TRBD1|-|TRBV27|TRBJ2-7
CASSLTGGNEQYF
TGTGCCAGCAGTTTGACAGGGGGCAACGAGCAGTACTTC
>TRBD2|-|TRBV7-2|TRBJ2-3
CASSLSGSRADTQYF
TGTGCCAGCAGCCTTAGCGGGAGTAGGGCAGATACGCAGTATTTT
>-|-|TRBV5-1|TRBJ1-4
CASSQGDANEKLFF
TGCGCCAGCAGCCAAGGGGACGCTAATGAAAAACTGTTTTTT
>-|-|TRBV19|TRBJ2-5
CASSIARTPETQYF
TGTGCCAGTAGTATAGCCCGGACCCCAGAGACCCAGTACTTC
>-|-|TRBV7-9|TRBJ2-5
CASSKGHTAETQYF
TGTGCCAGCAGCAAAGGTCATACCGCGGAGACCCAGTACTTC
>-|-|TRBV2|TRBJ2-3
CASSTDLGGDTQYF
TGTGCCAGCAGTACGGACTTAGGGGGGGATACGCAGTATTTT
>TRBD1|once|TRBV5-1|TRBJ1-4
CASSFGQGGEKLFF
TGCGCCAGCAGCTTCGGACAGGGAGGGGAGAAACTGTTTTTT
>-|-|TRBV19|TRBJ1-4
CASSWTENEKLFF
TGTGCCAGTAGTTGGACAGAGAATGAAAAACTGTTTTTT
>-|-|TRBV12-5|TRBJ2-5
CASGPGLETQYF
TGTGCTAGTGGGCCGGGACTAGAGACCCAGTACTTC
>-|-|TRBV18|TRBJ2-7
CASSPTGRAEREEQYF
TGTGCCAGCTCACCCACTGGGCGGGCTGAAAGGGAAGAGCAGTACTTC
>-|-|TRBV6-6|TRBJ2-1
CASSRGGQNNEQFF
TGTGCCAGTTCCCGCGGGGGACAGAACAATGAGCAGTTCTTC
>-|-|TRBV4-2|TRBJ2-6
CASSREGAGANVLTF
TGTGCCAGCAGCCGAGAGGGTGCCGGGGCCAACGTCCTGACTTTC
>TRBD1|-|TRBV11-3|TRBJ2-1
CASSPQGQGGNEQFF
TGTGCCAGCAGCCCACAGGGACAGGGGGGCAATGAGCAGTTCTTC
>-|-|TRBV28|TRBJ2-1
CASSFEYNEQFF
TGTGCCAGCAGTTTTGAATACAATGAGCAGTTCTTC
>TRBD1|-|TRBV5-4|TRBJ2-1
CASSQDRGVYNEQFF
TGTGCCAGCAGCCAGGACAGGGGGGTCTACAATGAGCAGTTCTTC
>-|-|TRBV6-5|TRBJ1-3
CASSYGGTGNTIYF
TGTGCCAGCAGTTACGGGGGTACTGGAAACACCATATATTTT
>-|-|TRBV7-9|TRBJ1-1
CASSSPPGGGGFSTEAFF
TGTGCCAGCAGCTCCCCCCCCGGCGGCGGGGGATTCAGCACTGAAGCTTTCTTT